This TCR beta chain appears in the sequencing data of a study of T cell responses to AZD1222 COVID-19 vaccine. Method: immunoSEQ multiplex PCR; TCRdb's copy keeps in-frame clones and lacks some. Of about 110,000 clones listed, about 80% were seen once; the top ten hold approximately 10%. Findings of the study overall: Of the AZD1222 recipients, only five to seven were seropositive at baseline. Of spike-specific TCRs, nearly half reportedly target regions left unmutated in variants. Repertoires in all cases were sampled only once the peak T cell response had passed.

This clone appeared a single time. Its antigen is unknown. V was clipped by 5 bases and J by 4 bases; unmatched bases: 5. The CDR3 runs to 14 residues. Germline V gene lookup returns CDR1 SGHAT and CDR2 FQNNGV. The clonotype comes from an adult in good health. The input for sequencing was peripheral blood, taken on day 0 of AZD1222 vaccination. This rearrangement joins TRBV11-2 to TRBJ1-2; 9 bases are a match to TRBD1. The CDR3, as DNA: TGTGCCAGCAGCCCGGGACAGGGAACCTATGGCTACACCTTC. Protein: CASSPGQGTYGYTF.